Below, 18 T cell receptor beta chains from the same sample are listed, as sequenced in a study of technical replicates of blood from a few donors (dated by TCRdb to 2016 to 2017). The receptor library was made with the immunoSEQ multiplex PCR assay. As stored in TCRdb, this immuneACCESS dataset retains in-frame rearrangements with V and J assigned. A fraction of the clones does not appear; measured against another copy, unresolved V genes explain less than half of the discrepancy, and the remainder lacks a known reason. Across this sample there are 55,000 to 60,000 clones, with just over 90% seen only once. The ten most abundant clones make up 4.2% of the sample. What was sequenced was PBMCs. These receptors came from a human donor in good health. Some clones in this sample may be carry-over from other donors' samples.

This sequence joins TRBV5-1 and TRBJ2-5, with 8 bases that match TRBD1. The CDR3 covers 15 residues. The V and J ends lost 3 bases and 1 base, in that order; junction bases with no gene match: 5. Looked up from germline, CDR1 is SGHRS and CDR2 is YFSETQ. The CDR3 bases are TGCGCCAGCAGCTCCGGGGACAGGACCCAAGAGACCCAGTACTTC. This translates into CASSSGDRTQETQYF.

The chain recombines TRBV4-3 with TRBJ2-5; 9 bases align to TRBD2. This CDR3 is 17 amino acids long. V shed 0 bases and J 9 bases; nucleotides not matched to a gene: 14. Germline V gives CDR1 LGHNA, CDR2 YSLEER. CDR3 in DNA: TGCGCCAGCAGCCAAGAGGTCGCAGGGACTAGCAAGGGGGCCCAGTACTTC. Translating it yields CASSQEVAGTSKGAQYF.

In nucleotides, the CDR3 is TGTGCCAGCAACGGACAGGGGATAGGGTATGGCTACACCTTC. It is translated as CASNGQGIGYGYTF. V gene TRBV2 combines with J gene TRBJ1-2; 9 bases are a match to TRBD1. The CDR3 is made up of 14 amino acids. Germline-derived CDR1 and CDR2 are SNHLY and FYNNEI. With V trimmed by 7 bases and J by 5 bases, 8 bases remained unmatched.

The V call is TRBV5-1, the J call TRBJ2-3, with 9 bases aligning to TRBD2. J lost 6 bases, V lost 0 bases, and 5 bases had no gene match. The CDR3 spans 15 residues. CDR1 and CDR2 (germline): SGHRS, YFSETQ. This CDR3 is CASSLGTSAQDTQYF. In DNA form, the CDR3 reads TGCGCCAGCAGCTTGGGGACTAGCGCACAGGATACGCAGTATTTT.

V usage is TRBV7-8 and J usage is TRBJ1-1; D remains ambiguous. This CDR3 region has 18 residues. Germline CDR1 and CDR2: SGHVS and FQNEAQ. Trimming took off 5 bases at V and 0 bases at J, with 22 bases between the two ends. CDR3 loop: CASSPRRAPHVMNTEAFF. The CDR3, as DNA: TGTGCCAGCAGCCCTCGGAGGGCCCCACACGTTATGAACACTGAAGCTTTCTTT.

This clone appeared once. The rearrangement links TRBV7-7 to TRBJ2-1; weak D call: TRBD2 (5 bases). The V and J ends lost 5 bases and 9 bases respectively, with 14 bases between them. Germline V lookup: CDR1 SSHAT, CDR2 FNYEAQ (reference sequence). The CDR3 consists of 13 residues. As DNA, the CDR3 is TGTGCCAGCAGCCGGGCGACCGCGGGTGAGCAGTTCTTC. Its protein is CASSRATAGEQFF.

The rearrangement joins TRBV18 to TRBJ2-7; TRBD2 matches at 9 bases. Germline CDR1 and CDR2: KGHSH and LQKENI. V shed 4 bases and J 4 bases; nucleotides not matched to a gene: 8. This CDR3 is built from 15 residues. CDR3 in DNA: TGTGCCAGCTCACTTTCTAGCGGGGAACTTTACGAGCAGTACTTC. Translation: CASSLSSGELYEQYF.

The chain has TRBV5-4 and TRBJ2-4; 8 positions agree with TRBD1. V was pared by 4 bases and J by 7 bases, with 10 bases of the junction left unmatched. The CDR3 consists of 15 residues. Germline values: CDR1 SGHNT, CDR2 YYREEE (reference sequence). The CDR3 DNA sequence: TGTGCCAGCAGCGTGGGACAGGCCCTCGGGAACATTCAGTACTTC. This encodes CASSVGQALGNIQYF.

The V call is TRBV6-5, the J call TRBJ1-6; no reliable D call. The V gene's germline CDR1 is MNHEY and CDR2 SVGAGI. V was clipped by 6 bases and J by 2 bases, with 5 bases between them. There are 13 residues in the CDR3. The CDR3 sequence is CASSRAYNSPLHF. The CDR3 bases are TGTGCCAGCAGCCGCGCCTATAATTCACCCCTCCACTTT.

The chain links TRBV6-1 to TRBJ2-2; TRBD2 matches 12 bases. The V gene's germline CDR1 is MNHNS and CDR2 SASEGT. V trimming: 2 bases; J trimming: 5 bases; junction bases outside the gene matches: 6. The CDR3 has 17 amino acids. CDR3 nucleotides: TGTGCCAGCAGTGAACTTACTAGCGGGGGGTGGACCGGGGAGCTGTTTTTT. Translating gives CASSELTSGGWTGELFF.

CDR3 DNA: TGCGCCAGCAGATCCGGGCTAGCGGGGACTGGCACAGATACGCAGTATTTT. Translation: CASRSGLAGTGTDTQYF. V usage is TRBV5-1 and J usage is TRBJ2-3; TRBD2 agrees at 9 bases. CDR3 size: 17 residues. V shed 5 bases and J 1 base; nucleotides not matched to a gene: 11. Looked up from germline, CDR1 is SGHRS and CDR2 is YFSETQ.

V and J are TRBV19 and TRBJ2-1; D unresolved. The CDR3 extends over 13 amino acids. Germline values: CDR1 LNHDA, CDR2 SQIVND (reference sequence). The germline V and J ends were trimmed by 3 bases and 8 bases, with 11 bases remaining between them. The CDR3 reads CASSMSLYYEQFF. The CDR3 DNA sequence: TGTGCCAGTAGTATGTCCTTATACTATGAGCAGTTCTTC.

The chain uses TRBV27 and TRBJ2-7, with 8 nucleotides matching TRBD2. CDR1 and CDR2 (germline): MNHEY, SMNVEV (reference sequence). The CDR3 consists of 15 residues. Losses at the gene ends were 7 bases for V and 3 bases for J; bases not matched to a gene: 11. DNA of the CDR3: TGTGCCAGCACCCTTCGGGGGGGCCTCCTCTACGAGCAGTACTTC. Amino acid sequence: CASTLRGGLLYEQYF.

V and J are TRBV7-2 and TRBJ2-5, with 9 nucleotides matching TRBD1. Germline CDR1 reads SGHTA; CDR2 reads FQGNSA. Losses at the gene ends were 6 bases for V and 2 bases for J; bases not matched to a gene: 7. This CDR3 is built from 15 residues. In DNA, the CDR3 is TGTGCCAGCAGACGGGGACAGGGCAGACAAGAGACCCAGTACTTC. Its translation: CASRRGQGRQETQYF. Filled out from reference TRBV7-2 and TRBJ2-5, the complete variable domain reads GAGVSQSPSNKVTEKGKDVELRCDPISGHTALYWYRQSLGQGLEFLIYFQGNSAPDKSGLPSDRFSAERTGGSVSTLTIQRTQQEDSAVYLCASRRGQGRQETQYFGPGTRLLVL.

V and J are TRBV6-4 and TRBJ2-3, with D maybe TRBD2 (6 bases). The V gene lost 5 bases and the J gene lost 0 bases, with 9 bases spanning the gap. Germline CDR1 reads MRHNA; CDR2 reads SNTAGT. This CDR3 spans 14 amino acids. The CDR3 reads CASSQSGSTDTQYF. The CDR3 DNA reads TGTGCCAGCAGTCAGAGCGGGAGCACAGATACGCAGTATTTT.

In the case of this clone: Distinct nucleotide sequences in the sample also encode this CDR3. This rearrangement joins TRBV18 to TRBJ2-3, with 7 bases that match TRBD2. Trimming cost V 3 bases and J 3 bases; bases outside gene matches: 0. This CDR3 is 13 amino acids long. Germline CDR1 reads KGHSH; CDR2 reads LQKENI. CDR3 in DNA: TGTGCCAGCTCACCTAGCGGGACAGATACGCAGTATTTT. As protein: CASSPSGTDTQYF.

This CDR3 reads CATSRASSGGRSTDTQYF. CDR3 DNA: TGTGCCACCAGCAGAGCTTCTAGCGGGGGGAGGAGCACAGATACGCAGTATTTT. The chain couples TRBV15 to TRBJ2-3; 11 nucleotides agree with TRBD2. J lost 0 bases, V lost 1 base, and 6 bases had no gene match. Germline values: CDR1 LNHNV, CDR2 YYDKDF (reference sequence). The CDR3 has 18 residues.

CDR3 amino acids: CASSYRISGVGEQYF. The CDR3 DNA sequence: TGTGCCAGCAGTTACAGGATTAGCGGGGTAGGCGAGCAGTACTTC. This chain links TRBV6-5 with TRBJ2-7; TRBD2 aligns across 8 bases. V shed 2 bases, J shed 6 bases, and the junction held 9 bases outside the gene matches. This CDR3 comprises 15 residues. Germline assignment: CDR1 MNHEY and CDR2 SVGAGI.